The 2 T cell receptor beta chains in this list originate from one sample, sequenced in a study of response to subunit inactivated influenza vaccine. TCRdb recomputed calls from the RT-PCR reads with MiXCR, one row per CDR3 protein. The sample includes roughly 630,000 distinct CDR3 sequences, roughly 15% of them seen just once. The source material was PBMCs from blood, sampled less than 15 days before vaccination. These receptors originate from a man between 50 and 59 years old who received an inactivated influenza vaccine.

The genes are TRBV3-1 and TRBJ2-6, with D possibly being TRBD1 (5 bases). The V gene's germline CDR1 is LGHDT and CDR2 YNNKEL (reference sequence). The V end was cut by 4 bases, the J end by 2 bases, with 12 bases between. CDR3 size: 16 residues. This CDR3 reads CASSPRRRAGANVLTF. The CDR3 DNA reads TGTGCCAGCAGCCCGCGCCGCAGGGCTGGGGCCAACGTCCTGACTTTC.

The V call is TRBV10-1, the J call TRBJ2-7, with D possibly matching TRBD2 (5 bases). Germline V CDR1 and CDR2: WNHNN, SYGVQD (reference sequence). The CDR3 is 16 amino acids. The V end was cut by 6 bases, the J end by 4 bases, with 22 bases between. The chain's CDR3 is CASRYAEGFCSYEQYF. CDR3 DNA sequence: TGCGCCAGCAGGTATGCAGAGGGATTTTGCTCTTACGAGCAGTACTTC.